Below are 11 T cell receptor beta chains sequenced from a single sample in a study of Ad26.COV2.S vaccination and SARS-CoV-2 variants. Treatment: roughly 19 received Ad26.COV2.S at low or high dose, single or two shots; 5 received placebo; per-sample allocation not given. The study sampled participants on day 63 after the first vaccine or placebo injection. TCRdb keeps only in-frame clones here, not all; method: immunoSEQ multiplex PCR. The repertoire includes around 250,000 clones, roughly nine tenths of them detected once, and nearly 3% sits in the top ten. The material was peripheral blood, obtained in a trial of Ad26.COV2.S vaccine versus placebo. Receptor source: a person between 18 and 65 years old who received the Ad26.COV2.S COVID-19 vaccine or a placebo.

The chain combines TRBV30 with TRBJ2-2; D may be TRBD1 (6 bases). Germline CDR1 reads GTSNPN; CDR2 reads SVGIG (reference sequence). The CDR3 loop spans 16 amino acids. V lost 5 bases, J lost 7 bases, and 23 bases lay in between. The CDR3 nucleotides read TGTGCCTGGGAATCAACCAACAGGGTCTATGGCGGGGAGCTGTTTTTT. This gives the protein CAWESTNRVYGGELFF. Full variable domain (rest looked up from reference TRBV30 and TRBJ2-2): SQTIHQWPATLVQPVGSPLSLECTVEGTSNPNLYWYRQAAGRGLQLLFYSVGIGQISSEVPQNLSASRPQDRQFILSSKKLLLSDSGFYLCAWESTNRVYGGELFFGEGSRLTVL.

This clone appeared once. This chain joins TRBV4-2 and TRBJ1-2, with 8 bases identical to TRBD1. V dropped 5 bases and J dropped 6; count of bases not matched to a gene: 11. CDR3 length: 15 amino acids. Germline V gene lookup returns CDR1 LGHNA and CDR2 YNFKEQ. The CDR3 is CASSSGQGPTNGYTF. DNA for the CDR3: TGTGCCAGCAGCTCCGGACAGGGCCCAACTAATGGCTACACCTTC.

The chain has TRBV12-5 and TRBJ2-2; D not resolved. Trimming pared 2 bases from V and 0 bases from J, leaving 4 bases between. The CDR3 runs to 14 residues. Germline-derived CDR1 and CDR2 are LGHNT and FRNRAP. The CDR3 DNA reads TGTGCTAGTGGTTTGCCAGCGAACACCGGGGAGCTGTTTTTT. Translated: CASGLPANTGELFF.

The chain has TRBV30 and TRBJ1-1; 8 nucleotides line up with TRBD1. The length of the CDR3 is 13 residues. Trimming took 2 bases from V and 7 from J; bases not matched to a gene: 6. Germline CDR1 reads GTSNPN; CDR2 reads SVGIG (reference sequence). CDR3 DNA sequence: TGTGCCTGGAGTCTAAGACAGGGGCTTGAAGCTTTCTTT. It yields the protein CAWSLRQGLEAFF.

The chain recombines TRBV5-1 with TRBJ2-1; 9 bases agree with TRBD2. The CDR3 has 17 amino acids. Germline CDR1 is SGHRS and CDR2 is YFSETQ. V was clipped by 4 bases and J by 0 bases; unmatched bases: 8. The CDR3 region has the DNA TGCGCCAGCAGCCGACGCCAAGCGGGGGGCTCCTACAATGAGCAGTTCTTC. Its translation: CASSRRQAGGSYNEQFF.

This chain uses TRBV7-8 with TRBJ2-1; 8 bases map to TRBD2. The CDR3 runs 15 residues. Germline V gene data show CDR1 as SGHVS and CDR2 as FQNEAQ. V trimming: 5 bases; J trimming: 1 base; junction bases outside the gene matches: 4. CDR3 nucleotides: TGTGCCAGCAGCCGAGCGGGAGCTTCCTACAATGAGCAGTTCTTC. This encodes CASSRAGASYNEQFF.

This chain joins TRBV12-3 or TRBV12-4 and TRBJ1-6; D unresolved. Trimming left V 3 bases short and J 11 bases short, with 11 bases between. The CDR3 runs to 13 residues. CDR3: CASSFVWGAPLHF. The DNA of the CDR3 is TGTGCCAGCAGTTTTGTGTGGGGTGCACCCCTCCACTTT.

V is TRBV2 and J is TRBJ2-3; D remains ambiguous. The CDR3 is 13 amino acids. Trimming took off 5 bases at V and 2 bases at J, with 8 bases between the two ends. CDR1 is SNHLY and CDR2 is FYNNEI in the germline V gene. CDR3 sequence (DNA): TGTGCCAGCAGTCTGGGGTTCACAGATACGCAGTATTTT. This encodes CASSLGFTDTQYF. The complete variable domain, with remaining parts taken from reference TRBV2 and TRBJ2-3, reads EPEVTQTPSHQVTQMGQEVILRCVPISNHLYFYWYRQILGQKVEFLVSFYNNEISEKSEIFDDQFSVERPDGSNFTLKIRSTKLEDSAMYFCASSLGFTDTQYFGPGTRLTVL.

This chain uses TRBV30 with TRBJ2-3, with unresolved D. Looked up from germline, CDR1 is GTSNPN and CDR2 is SVGIG (reference sequence). Trimming took off 0 bases at V and 0 bases at J, with 10 bases between the two ends. This CDR3 has 15 amino acids. CDR3 loop: CAWSVRLGSTDTQYF. The CDR3 nucleotides read TGTGCCTGGAGTGTACGTTTGGGGAGCACAGATACGCAGTATTTT.

The chain employs TRBV27 and TRBJ1-5, with TRBD1 matching over 10 bases. The length of the CDR3 is 14 residues. The V gene's germline CDR1 is MNHEY and CDR2 SMNVEV (reference sequence). Trimming removed 5 bases from V and 2 bases from J; junction bases left unmatched: 0. In nucleotides, the CDR3 is TGTGCCAGCAGTGGGACAGGGGGCAATCAGCCCCAGCATTTT. It codes for CASSGTGGNQPQHF.

The V call is TRBV4-1, the J call TRBJ1-4; no definite D call. The CDR3 sequence is 17 residues long. Looked up from germline, CDR1 is MGHRA and CDR2 is YSYEKL. V lost 3 bases, J lost 0 bases, and 14 bases lay in between. The CDR3: CASSQFGSRTTNEKLFF. Written as DNA, the CDR3 is TGCGCCAGCAGCCAGTTTGGATCTAGGACAACTAATGAAAAACTGTTTTTT.